The 3 T cell receptor beta chains listed next were all sequenced from one sample in a study of blood T cell repertoires in COVID-19. Only in-frame clones appear in the TCRdb table, and some are missing; sequencing was by immunoSEQ multiplex PCR. The sample includes about 370,000 clones, more than 80% of them seen just once. Sequences were obtained from PBMCs or T cells enriched from blood (not recorded which). These receptors originate from a man aged 18-30 years who had recovered from COVID-19.

J is TRBJ2-2 and V is TRBV7-8; possibly TRBD2 for D (6 bases). Germline CDR1 SGHVS, CDR2 FQNEAQ. This CDR3 contains 14 residues. V lost 4 bases and J 3 bases, leaving 9 bases between the germline ends. The CDR3 sequence is CASSYRRDTGELFF. DNA for the CDR3: TGTGCCAGCAGCTACAGGAGGGACACCGGGGAGCTGTTTTTT.

This sequence joins TRBV28 and TRBJ1-6; 12 bases are shared with TRBD1. The V and J ends lost 2 bases and 10 bases, in that order; junction bases with no gene match: 3. Germline loops: CDR1 MDHEN, CDR2 SYDVKM. This CDR3 comprises 15 residues. The CDR3 sequence is CASSLGTGGGSPLHF. The CDR3 nucleotides read TGTGCCAGCAGTTTAGGGACAGGGGGCGGGTCACCCCTCCACTTT.

Comments on this clone: Other DNA sequences from this sample encode an identical CDR3 as well. The chain employs TRBV7-2 and TRBJ2-3; 8 nucleotides agree with TRBD1. V lost 3 bases, J lost 1 base, and 3 bases stayed unmatched. The germline gives CDR1 SGHTA, CDR2 FQGNSA. The CDR3 runs to 15 residues. The CDR3 DNA follows: TGTGCCAGCAGCTTTGGACAGGGCGGCACAGATACGCAGTATTTT. Its protein is CASSFGQGGTDTQYF.